Below, 11 T cell receptor beta chains from the same sample are listed, as sequenced in a study of blood T cell repertoires in COVID-19. The table came from immunoSEQ multiplex PCR; TCRdb's copy has only in-frame clones and leaves some out. The top ten clones hold 6% to 7.5% of a sample with about 77,000 clones, 70% to 90% of them seen once. Source material: peripheral blood. Source of these receptors: an elderly woman with acute or convalescent COVID-19.

The chain links TRBV19 to TRBJ2-5; 8 bases are shared with TRBD1. The CDR3 is 15 residues long. The V gene's germline CDR1 is LNHDA and CDR2 SQIVND (reference sequence). The junction had 7 bases not matched to a gene; V was cut back by 3 bases and J by 4 bases. CDR3 nucleotides: TGTGCCAGTAGTATTGGGAGACAGGGGTTAGAGACCCAGTACTTC. This gives the protein CASSIGRQGLETQYF. Full variable domain (outside the CDR3, taken from reference TRBV19 and TRBJ2-5): DGGITQSPKYLFRKEGQNVTLSCEQNLNHDAMYWYRQDPGQGLRLIYYSQIVNDFQKGDIAEGYSVSREKKESFPLTVTSAQKNPTAFYLCASSIGRQGLETQYFGPGTRLLVL.

The J gene is TRBJ2-5, the V gene TRBV30, with D perhaps TRBD2 (6 bases). Germline V lookup: CDR1 GTSNPN, CDR2 SVGIG (reference sequence). The V gene lost 3 bases and the J gene lost 0 bases, with 11 bases spanning the gap. The CDR3 length is 14 residues. CDR3 protein: CAWRGRGYQETQYF. CDR3 in DNA: TGTGCCTGGAGGGGTCGGGGGTACCAAGAGACCCAGTACTTC.

V is TRBV19 and J is TRBJ1-4; TRBD1 agrees at 10 bases. The V segment lost 6 bases and the J segment 3 bases; nucleotides outside the gene matches: 4. CDR1 is LNHDA and CDR2 is SQIVND in the germline V gene (reference sequence). The CDR3 loop spans 15 amino acids. The CDR3 DNA reads as TGTGCCAGTAGGACAGGGGGCTACGCTAATGAAAAACTGTTTTTT. It specifies CASRTGGYANEKLFF. Together with reference TRBV19 and TRBJ1-4, the CDR3 gives the full variable domain: DGGITQSPKYLFRKEGQNVTLSCEQNLNHDAMYWYRQDPGQGLRLIYYSQIVNDFQKGDIAEGYSVSREKKESFPLTVTSAQKNPTAFYLCASRTGGYANEKLFFGSGTQLSVL.

V is TRBV27 and J is TRBJ1-2; TRBD1 might be the D (5 bases). The CDR3 loop spans 14 amino acids. With 3 bases removed from V and 5 bases from J, the gap between germline ends came to 13 bases. Germline values: CDR1 MNHEY, CDR2 SMNVEV (reference sequence). The CDR3, as DNA: TGTGCCAGCAGTTTTCTAGGGGTAGCTTATGGCTACACCTTC. Translation: CASSFLGVAYGYTF.

V usage is TRBV11-3 and J usage is TRBJ1-5; 7 bases are shared with TRBD1. The V and J ends lost 1 base and 6 bases, in that order; junction bases with no gene match: 3. This CDR3 is 14 amino acids long. Looked up from germline, CDR1 is SGHNT and CDR2 is YENEEA. The CDR3 region is CASSLGGGGQPQHF. DNA of the CDR3: TGTGCCAGCAGCTTAGGAGGGGGCGGTCAGCCCCAGCATTTT.

The chain has TRBV6-5 and TRBJ1-2; TRBD1 matches at 8 bases. V trimming: 8 bases; J trimming: 5 bases; junction bases outside the gene matches: 7. This CDR3 comprises 13 residues. Germline-derived CDR1 and CDR2 are MNHEY and SVGAGI. DNA of the CDR3: TGTGCCAGCTCCCCAGGGGGCGCTTATGGCTACACCTTC. Protein: CASSPGGAYGYTF.

This chain joins TRBV6-2 or TRBV6-3 and TRBJ1-5; D uncertain. Trimming took off 4 bases at V and 5 bases at J, with 9 bases between the two ends. From germline, CDR1 is MNHEY and CDR2 SVGEGT. This CDR3 comprises 13 residues. The CDR3 DNA follows: TGTGCCAGCAGTTCCCCGGTAGATCAGCCCCAGCATTTT. It specifies CASSSPVDQPQHF.

This clone has just one count. This sequence joins TRBV4-1 and TRBJ1-2; tentatively, D is TRBD1 (6 bases). Trimming pared 4 bases from V and 2 bases from J, leaving 17 bases between. Germline-derived CDR1 and CDR2 are MGHRA and YSYEKL. The CDR3 sequence is 16 residues long. This chain's CDR3 is CASSRRQELRNYGYTF. CDR3 DNA sequence: TGCGCCAGCAGCCGCCGACAGGAACTCCGCAACTATGGCTACACCTTC.

This sequence joins TRBV19 and TRBJ1-2; TRBD1 agrees at 7 bases. The germline V gene encodes CDR1 LNHDA and CDR2 SQIVND (reference sequence). J lost 4 bases, V lost 5 bases, and 10 bases had no gene match. The CDR3 contains 15 residues. The CDR3 DNA sequence: TGTGCCAGTAGTTTTCCGGGACAGCCGTTCTATGGCTACACCTTC. It specifies CASSFPGQPFYGYTF.

The chain joins TRBV30 to TRBJ1-5; TRBD1 agrees at 7 bases. Per the germline V gene, CDR1 is GTSNPN and CDR2 is SVGIG (reference sequence). Losses at the gene ends were 3 bases for V and 4 bases for J; bases not matched to a gene: 3. The CDR3 runs to 13 residues. CDR3 sequence: CAWSETGNQPQHF. The CDR3, as DNA: TGTGCCTGGAGCGAGACAGGGAATCAGCCCCAGCATTTT.

V is TRBV5-4 and J is TRBJ2-1; TRBD1 matches 8 bases. The CDR3 spans 15 residues. The V gene end was trimmed by 4 bases and the J gene end by 3 bases; junction bases not matched to a gene: 6. The germline V gene has CDR1 SGHNT and CDR2 YYREEE (reference sequence). The CDR3 is CASSVQGAVYNEQFF. The DNA of the CDR3 is TGTGCCAGCAGCGTCCAGGGGGCGGTCTACAATGAGCAGTTCTTC.